This TCR beta chain was identified in a study of T-cell reconstitution after alpha-beta-depleted transplantation in children. Study findings and constraints: Expanded graft clones, several hundred of them, were reportedly the source of alpha-beta T cells about two months after transplant. T cells produced anew were the main source of T-cell counts and diversity one year after transplant.

Turning to this clonotype: Its antigen is unidentified.

V lost 5 bases, J lost 4 bases, and 7 bases stayed unmatched. From germline, CDR1 is DFQATT and CDR2 SNEGSKA (reference sequence). CDR3 length equals 14 residues. During its preparation, the TCRbeta library received unique molecular identifiers. TCRdb passed the PCR reads through MiXCR, listing each CDR3 protein once. This table holds 200,000 to 300,000 distinct CDR3 sequences, around 25% found once. The clonotype was recovered from a girl aged 2-9 years with Fanconi anemia, due to receive a stem cell transplant. The sample was PBMCs, taken before TCRalphabeta/CD19-depleted stem cell transplant. The chain recombines TRBV20-1 with TRBJ2-3, with 9 positions matching TRBD2. The CDR3 region is CSARGRAGADTQYF. CDR3 in DNA: TGCAGTGCTCGCGGGAGGGCCGGAGCAGATACGCAGTATTTT.